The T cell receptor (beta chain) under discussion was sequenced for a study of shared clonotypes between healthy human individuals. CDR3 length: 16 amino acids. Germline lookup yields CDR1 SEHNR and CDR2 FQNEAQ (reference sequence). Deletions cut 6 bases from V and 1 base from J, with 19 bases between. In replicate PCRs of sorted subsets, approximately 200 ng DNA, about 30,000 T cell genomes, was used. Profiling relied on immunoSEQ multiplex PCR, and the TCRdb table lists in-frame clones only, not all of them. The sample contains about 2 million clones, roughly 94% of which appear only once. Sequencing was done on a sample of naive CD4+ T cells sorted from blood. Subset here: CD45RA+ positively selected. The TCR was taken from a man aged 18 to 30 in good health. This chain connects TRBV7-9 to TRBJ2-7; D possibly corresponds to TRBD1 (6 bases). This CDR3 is CASSLLGTPSSYEQYF. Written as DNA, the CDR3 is TGTGCCAGCAGTTTACTCGGGACACCCTCTTCCTACGAGCAGTACTTC.